Presented here are 22 T cell receptor beta chains from one specimen sequenced in a study of CD8+CD57+ T cells in acquired aplastic anemia. Template material for TCR beta VDJ and CDR3 profiling consisted of genomic DNA. One entry per CDR3 protein results from TCRdb running MiXCR on the reads. The repertoire holds 50,000 to 70,000 distinct CDR3 sequences, with roughly 54% as singletons. Input material: sorted CD4+, CD8+, or CD8+CD57+ T cells (not recorded which) from PBMCs. These receptors originate from a human donor in good health, serving as a control.

The genes are TRBV20-1 and TRBJ1-1; weak D call: TRBD1 (5 bases). Germline V gives CDR1 DFQATT, CDR2 SNEGSKA (reference sequence). This CDR3 contains 15 residues. With 0 bases removed from V and 5 bases from J, the gap between germline ends came to 16 bases. This CDR3 reads CSARDRAGTRTEAFF. In DNA form, the CDR3 reads TGCAGTGCTAGAGATCGGGCAGGGACCAGGACTGAAGCTTTCTTT.

This chain uses TRBV10-3 with TRBJ2-1; 9 bases align to TRBD2. The V and J ends lost 10 bases and 6 bases, in that order; junction bases with no gene match: 10. In germline, CDR1 is ENHRY, CDR2 SYGVKD. The CDR3 spans 14 residues. The CDR3 spells CATSGTSKGNEQFF. For the CDR3, the DNA is TGTGCCACGTCCGGGACTAGCAAGGGCAATGAGCAGTTCTTC.

The gene calls are TRBV9 and TRBJ2-3; D possibly corresponds to TRBD1 (6 bases). Per the germline V gene, CDR1 is SGDLS and CDR2 is YYNGEE. V was clipped by 3 bases and J by 3 bases, with 11 bases between them. The CDR3 has 14 amino acids. The CDR3 coding sequence is TGTGCCAGCAGCGACAGGGATACGACAGATACGCAGTATTTT. Its translation is CASSDRDTTDTQYF. Combining the CDR3 with reference TRBV9 and TRBJ2-3 gives the whole variable domain DSGVTQTPKHLITATGQRVTLRCSPRSGDLSVYWYQQSLDQGLQFLIQYYNGEERAKGNILERFSAQQFPDLHSELNLSSLELGDSALYFCASSDRDTTDTQYFGPGTRLTVL.

This chain uses TRBV7-6 with TRBJ1-3; TRBD1 matches 7 bases. V shed 5 bases, J shed 2 bases, and the junction held 6 bases outside the gene matches. The CDR3 sequence is 15 residues long. Germline loops: CDR1 SGHVS, CDR2 FNYEAQ. The CDR3 region is CASSQQGSTGNTIYF. In nucleotides, the CDR3 is TGTGCCAGCAGCCAACAGGGGAGCACTGGAAACACCATATATTTT.

The genes are TRBV19 and TRBJ1-2, with no clear D. Per germline, CDR1 LNHDA and CDR2 SQIVND (reference sequence). Trimming cost V 7 bases and J 4 bases, with 10 bases left between them. This CDR3 region has 12 residues. The CDR3 nucleotides are TGTGCCAGTACTGCCGTCCGCTATGGCTACACCTTC. It translates to CASTAVRYGYTF.

The V call is TRBV6-1, the J call TRBJ2-7; 7 bases align to TRBD1. V trimming: 7 bases; J trimming: 2 bases; junction bases outside the gene matches: 11. The germline CDR1 and CDR2 sequences are MNHNS and SASEGT. The CDR3 is 15 residues long. Written as DNA, the CDR3 is TGTGCCAGCAAGAAGCCAGGACAGGACCCCTACGAGCAGTACTTC. Translating it yields CASKKPGQDPYEQYF.

This clonotype was counted a single time. The V and J genes are TRBV29-1 and TRBJ1-6; perhaps TRBD1 as D (5 bases). The length of the CDR3 is 12 residues. Deletions cut 5 bases from V and 6 bases from J, with 8 bases between. The V gene's germline CDR1 is SQVTM and CDR2 ANQGSEA. The CDR3 is CSVKGTNSPLHF. CDR3 DNA sequence: TGCAGCGTTAAGGGGACTAATTCACCCCTCCACTTT.

The sample holds many counts of this clonotype. The genes are TRBV28 and TRBJ2-7; D is perhaps TRBD2 (7 bases). Germline CDR1 MDHEN, CDR2 SYDVKM. V gave up 7 bases and J gave up 0 bases, with 25 bases separating them. CDR3 length equals 18 residues. CDR3 DNA sequence: TGTGCCAGCATCCCAAGCCGGGGGGCCTTCTTCAGCTCCTACGAGCAGTACTTC. This translates into CASIPSRGAFFSSYEQYF.

The chain joins TRBV20-1 to TRBJ2-7, with TRBD2 matching over 9 bases. The CDR3 consists of 15 residues. V shed 5 bases and J 1 base; nucleotides not matched to a gene: 9. Germline V lookup: CDR1 DFQATT, CDR2 SNEGSKA (reference sequence). CDR3 amino acids: CSAPLAGGPSYEQYF. CDR3 sequence (DNA): TGCAGTGCTCCCTTGGCGGGAGGGCCATCCTACGAGCAGTACTTC.

With regard to this clonotype: The junction departs from germline at one end; a sequencing error may be responsible. The rearrangement links TRBV5-6 to TRBJ2-7; D may be TRBD1 or TRBD2 (7 bases each). This CDR3 has 13 amino acids. Germline V CDR1 and CDR2: SGHDT, YYEEEE. The CDR3 DNA reads TGTGCCGGCAGCTTTCAGGGGGGGTACGAGCAGTACTTC. Translating gives CAGSFQGGYEQYF.

This clonotype was detected once. The rearrangement links TRBV7-2 to TRBJ2-1; D may match TRBD1 or TRBD2 (5 bases each). V gave up 0 bases and J gave up 5 bases, with 14 bases separating them. The germline gives CDR1 SGHTA, CDR2 FQGNSA. This CDR3 has 16 residues. The CDR3 reads CASSLASADTHNEQFF. The DNA of the CDR3 is TGTGCCAGCAGCTTAGCATCAGCGGACACCCACAATGAGCAGTTCTTC. Full variable domain (missing parts from reference TRBV7-2 and TRBJ2-1): GAGVSQSPSNKVTEKGKDVELRCDPISGHTALYWYRQSLGQGLEFLIYFQGNSAPDKSGLPSDRFSAERTGGSVSTLTIQRTQQEDSAVYLCASSLASADTHNEQFFGPGTRLTVL.

Ten or more counts support this clonotype. The chain has TRBV2 and TRBJ2-5; the match to TRBD2 covers 10 bases. Germline V gives CDR1 SNHLY, CDR2 FYNNEI. This CDR3 is 16 amino acids long. Losses at the gene ends were 3 bases for V and 2 bases for J; bases not matched to a gene: 6. The CDR3 protein is CASSEGGTSVQETQYF. CDR3 DNA sequence: TGTGCCAGCAGTGAGGGGGGGACTAGCGTGCAAGAGACCCAGTACTTC.

The chain combines TRBV19 with TRBJ1-5; perhaps TRBD1 as D (6 bases). Germline CDR1 reads LNHDA; CDR2 reads SQIVND (reference sequence). The CDR3 covers 11 residues. Trimming cost V 3 bases and J 13 bases, with 10 bases left between them. The DNA of the CDR3 is TGTGCCAGTAGTATCGGGACACGGCAGCATTTT. Translating gives CASSIGTRQHF.

The CDR3 reads CASSLSSYNEQFF. CDR3 nucleotides: TGTGCCAGCAGCTTAAGCTCCTACAATGAGCAGTTCTTC. V is TRBV7-2 and J is TRBJ2-1, with no clear D. The V and J ends lost 2 bases and 0 bases respectively, with 2 bases between them. Germline lookup yields CDR1 SGHTA and CDR2 FQGNSA. The CDR3 covers 13 residues.

V and J are TRBV2 and TRBJ1-2, with D unclear. V was pared by 4 bases and J by 4 bases, with 16 bases between. CDR3 size: 15 residues. Looked up from germline, CDR1 is SNHLY and CDR2 is FYNNEI. CDR3: CASSAGLAGVYGYTF. In DNA form, the CDR3 reads TGTGCCAGCAGTGCAGGACTAGCGGGAGTCTATGGCTACACCTTC.

The chain couples TRBV25-1 to TRBJ2-7; tentatively, D is TRBD1 (6 bases). V was shortened by 5 bases and J by 2 bases, with 19 bases between the two germline ends. This CDR3 contains 16 residues. Germline CDR1 reads MGHDK; CDR2 reads SYGVNS. CDR3 DNA sequence: TGTGCCAGCAGTCCCAGCCCCGGGACACCCCCCTACGAGCAGTACTTC. Protein product: CASSPSPGTPPYEQYF.

The chain combines TRBV19 with TRBJ1-5; 7 nucleotides match TRBD1. Per germline, CDR1 LNHDA and CDR2 SQIVND (reference sequence). Unmatched junction bases numbered 7, after V lost 3 bases and J lost 14 bases. The CDR3 is made up of 12 amino acids. Here the CDR3 DNA reads TGTGCCAGTAGTATGACAGGGCGCAATGAGCATTTT. Protein: CASSMTGRNEHF. Variable domain in full (rest from reference TRBV19 and TRBJ1-5): DGGITQSPKYLFRKEGQNVTLSCEQNLNHDAMYWYRQDPGQGLRLIYYSQIVNDFQKGDIAEGYSVSREKKESFPLTVTSAQKNPTAFYLCASSMTGRNEHFGDGTRLSIL.

As concerns this clonotype: Here the CDR3 omits its conserved ending phenylalanine or tryptophan, so a read error is the likely source. The V gene is TRBV7-2, the J gene TRBJ2-3; D remains ambiguous. The CDR3 length is 10 residues. Trimming shortened V by 5 bases and J by 3 bases, and 0 bases separated the two germline ends. CDR1 is SGHTA, CDR2 FQGNSA, per germline. CDR3 DNA: TGTGCCAGCAGCACAGATACGCAGTATTCT. Amino acids: CASSTDTQYS.

The chain carries TRBV20-1 and TRBJ2-5; TRBD1 aligns across 8 bases. Unmatched junction bases numbered 6, after V lost 5 bases and J lost 4 bases. CDR3 length equals 13 residues. In germline, CDR1 is DFQATT, CDR2 SNEGSKA (reference sequence). DNA of the CDR3: TGCAGTGCTTGGCTCAGGGGGCTAGAGACCCAGTACTTC. Residues: CSAWLRGLETQYF.

The chain links TRBV2 to TRBJ2-1; D uncertain. Between the trimmed V and J ends, which lost 2 bases and 13 bases, there was a span of 9 bases. This CDR3 is 11 amino acids long. Per the germline V gene, CDR1 is SNHLY and CDR2 is FYNNEI. Written as DNA, the CDR3 is TGTGCCAGCAGTGAACTGATCGGACAGTTCTTC. This codes for CASSELIGQFF.

This clonotype showed up just once. The genes are TRBV19 and TRBJ2-6, with TRBD1 matching 8 bases. Germline values: CDR1 LNHDA, CDR2 SQIVND (reference sequence). This CDR3 is built from 11 residues. The V and J ends lost 7 bases and 17 bases, in that order; junction bases with no gene match: 7. The CDR3 coding sequence is TGTGCCAGTACCATACAGGGGGGATTGACTTTC. Amino acid sequence: CASTIQGGLTF.

The V and J genes are TRBV24-1 and TRBJ2-5; 7 positions match TRBD1. The trim removed 3 bases at V and 7 bases at J, leaving 4 bases unmatched. CDR1 and CDR2 (germline): KGHDR, SFDVKD. This CDR3 has 13 amino acids. In DNA form, the CDR3 reads TGTGCCACCAGTGATGGGGACAGCAGGACCCAGTACTTC. It is translated as CATSDGDSRTQYF.